A selection of T cell receptor beta chains follows, all from one sample in a study of T cell repertoires in cytomegalovirus infection. One entry per CDR3 protein, called by TCRdb with MiXCR from the reads. The sample yields some 240,000 distinct CDR3 sequences, 15% to 20% seen once. Sequencing was carried out using CD8+ T cells from PBMCs. The receptors derive from a human donor in good health (CMV status not recorded). Some clones in this sample may be carry-over from other donors' samples. CDR3s include the opening cysteine and the closing phenylalanine or tryptophan. The D gene is left open where the match is weak. Size is omitted from some rows. Given values are once, few, many or a class for expanded clones.

clone size: many; D gene: TRBD1; V gene: TRBV7-2; J gene: TRBJ1-4; CDR3 protein: CASSLEGTGVAYNEKLFF; CDR3 DNA: TGTGCCAGCAGCTTAGAGGGGACAGGGGTCGCTTATAATGAAAAACTGTTTTTT
clone size: .; D gene: .; V gene: TRBV12-3/TRBV12-4; J gene: TRBJ1-6; CDR3 protein: CASSLAWGTYNSPLHF; CDR3 DNA: TGTGCCAGCAGTTTAGCTTGGGGGACCTATAATTCACCCCTCCACTTT
clone size: many; D gene: .; V gene: TRBV29-1; J gene: TRBJ2-7; CDR3 protein: CSVEEGHSYEQYF; CDR3 DNA: TGCAGCGTTGAAGAGGGTCACTCCTACGAGCAGTACTTC
clone size: few; D gene: TRBD1; V gene: TRBV2; J gene: TRBJ2-7; CDR3 protein: CASSEAWDRAYEQYF; CDR3 DNA: TGTGCCAGCAGTGAAGCGTGGGACAGAGCCTACGAGCAGTACTTC
clone size: many; D gene: .; V gene: TRBV6-1; J gene: TRBJ1-1; CDR3 protein: CASKSEGHRTEAFF; CDR3 DNA: TGTGCCAGCAAATCGGAGGGGCACCGCACTGAAGCTTTCTTT
clone size: .; D gene: TRBD1; V gene: TRBV6-9; J gene: TRBJ1-5; CDR3 protein: CASSYPGRCRGLSQPQHF; CDR3 DNA: TGTGCCAGCAGTTATCCAGGCCGCTGCAGGGGGCTTAGTCAGCCCCAGCATTTT
clone size: .; D gene: .; V gene: TRBV4-1; J gene: TRBJ2-7; CDR3 protein: CASSQYETEYEQYF; CDR3 DNA: TGCGCCAGCAGCCAGTATGAGACAGAATACGAGCAGTACTTC
clone size: .; D gene: TRBD1; V gene: TRBV6-5; J gene: TRBJ1-2; CDR3 protein: CASRRWTGDDYGYTF; CDR3 DNA: TGTGCCAGCAGAAGGTGGACAGGGGACGACTATGGCTACACCTTC
clone size: many; D gene: .; V gene: TRBV4-1; J gene: TRBJ2-1; CDR3 protein: CASSTGEGKQFF; CDR3 DNA: TGCGCCAGCAGCACCGGAGAAGGGAAGCAGTTCTTC
clone size: .; D gene: .; V gene: TRBV5-1; J gene: TRBJ2-1; CDR3 protein: CASSLDIQGLYNEQFF; CDR3 DNA: TGCGCCAGCAGCTTGGATATTCAGGGGCTTTACAATGAGCAGTTCTTC
clone size: many; D gene: TRBD1; V gene: TRBV6-2/TRBV6-3; J gene: TRBJ1-5; CDR3 protein: CASSYSDRRNQPQHF; CDR3 DNA: TGTGCCAGCAGTTACTCGGACAGGAGGAATCAGCCCCAGCATTTT
clone size: many; D gene: TRBD1; V gene: TRBV7-9; J gene: TRBJ2-6; CDR3 protein: CASSSGQRTGANVLTF; CDR3 DNA: TGTGCCAGCAGCTCGGGACAGCGAACTGGGGCCAACGTCCTGACTTTC
clone size: many; D gene: .; V gene: TRBV7-2; J gene: TRBJ2-3; CDR3 protein: CASSWTGAITDTQYF; CDR3 DNA: TGTGCCAGCAGCTGGACGGGGGCCATCACAGATACGCAGTATTTT
clone size: few; D gene: TRBD2; V gene: TRBV7-9; J gene: TRBJ2-1; CDR3 protein: CASSPLAGSYNEQFF; CDR3 DNA: TGTGCCAGCAGTCCCCTAGCGGGGTCCTACAATGAGCAGTTCTTC
clone size: .; D gene: TRBD1; V gene: TRBV6-2/TRBV6-3; J gene: TRBJ2-2; CDR3 protein: CASSSGQGPGELFF; CDR3 DNA: TGTGCCAGCAGCTCGGGACAGGGACCCGGGGAGCTGTTTTTT
clone size: .; D gene: TRBD1; V gene: TRBV6-5; J gene: TRBJ2-1; CDR3 protein: CASSSERDRRHNEQFF; CDR3 DNA: TGTGCCAGCAGTTCCGAACGGGACAGGAGGCACAATGAGCAGTTCTTC
clone size: few; D gene: TRBD2; V gene: TRBV29-1; J gene: TRBJ2-1; CDR3 protein: CSAGRAGLYNEQFF; CDR3 DNA: TGCAGCGCTGGCAGAGCGGGACTATACAATGAGCAGTTCTTC
clone size: .; D gene: .; V gene: TRBV20-1; J gene: TRBJ1-2; CDR3 protein: CSARAPEGTPNYGYTF; CDR3 DNA: TGCAGTGCTAGAGCCCCGGAGGGGACCCCGAACTATGGCTACACCTTC
clone size: many; D gene: TRBD2; V gene: TRBV7-9; J gene: TRBJ2-7; CDR3 protein: CASSSGGKPYEQYF; CDR3 DNA: TGTGCCAGCAGCTCCGGGGGGAAACCCTACGAGCAGTACTTC
clone size: many; D gene: .; V gene: TRBV4-1; J gene: TRBJ2-1; CDR3 protein: CASSQDGGLNEQFF; CDR3 DNA: TGCGCCAGCAGCCAAGATGGGGGCCTCAATGAGCAGTTCTTC
clone size: many; D gene: .; V gene: TRBV4-1; J gene: TRBJ2-3; CDR3 protein: CASSQHPGPPSDTQYF; CDR3 DNA: TGCGCCAGCAGCCAACACCCGGGTCCGCCGTCCGATACGCAGTATTTT
clone size: .; D gene: TRBD1; V gene: TRBV6-5; J gene: TRBJ2-7; CDR3 protein: CASSPEQGSYEQYF; CDR3 DNA: TGTGCCAGCAGTCCTGAACAGGGGTCCTACGAGCAGTACTTC
clone size: few; D gene: TRBD1; V gene: TRBV11-2; J gene: TRBJ2-5; CDR3 protein: CASSPGGEGETQYF; CDR3 DNA: TGTGCCAGCAGCCCAGGGGGCGAGGGAGAGACCCAGTACTTC
clone size: .; D gene: TRBD1; V gene: TRBV20-1; J gene: TRBJ2-7; CDR3 protein: CSAPRNQGQGDDYEQYF; CDR3 DNA: TGCAGTGCTCCCCGCAACCAGGGACAGGGAGACGACTACGAGCAGTACTTC
clone size: few; D gene: TRBD1; V gene: TRBV7-9; J gene: TRBJ2-7; CDR3 protein: CASSSRQGAYEQYF; CDR3 DNA: TGTGCCAGCAGCTCCCGACAGGGGGCTTATGAGCAGTACTTC
clone size: few; D gene: .; V gene: TRBV28; J gene: TRBJ1-1; CDR3 protein: CASSLSLVAPFF; CDR3 DNA: TGTGCCAGCAGTTTATCATTGGTGGCCCCCTTCTTT
clone size: .; D gene: .; V gene: TRBV7-3; J gene: TRBJ2-1; CDR3 protein: CASSLDTSSAWEQFF; CDR3 DNA: TGTGCCAGCAGCTTAGACACTAGTTCCGCCTGGGAGCAGTTCTTC
clone size: many; D gene: .; V gene: TRBV11-2; J gene: TRBJ2-1; CDR3 protein: CASSLDPGEGAALHEQFF; CDR3 DNA: TGTGCCAGCAGCTTAGATCCGGGGGAGGGGGCGGCCTTGCATGAGCAGTTCTTC
clone size: few; D gene: .; V gene: TRBV20-1; J gene: TRBJ2-5; CDR3 protein: CSALGTRQETQYF; CDR3 DNA: TGCAGTGCCCTGGGAACCCGACAAGAGACCCAGTACTTC
clone size: .; D gene: TRBD1; V gene: TRBV27; J gene: TRBJ2-4; CDR3 protein: CASTYRGLNRNIQYF; CDR3 DNA: TGTGCCAGCACCTACAGGGGGCTAAATCGAAACATTCAGTACTTC
clone size: few; D gene: .; V gene: TRBV3-1; J gene: TRBJ2-1; CDR3 protein: CASSQVGTYTYNEQFF; CDR3 DNA: TGTGCCAGCAGCCAAGTGGGGACTTACACCTACAATGAGCAGTTCTTC
clone size: many; D gene: TRBD1; V gene: TRBV7-2; J gene: TRBJ2-1; CDR3 protein: CASSLLGTGLPEQFF; CDR3 DNA: TGTGCCAGCAGCCTCCTCGGGACAGGTCTGCCTGAGCAGTTCTTC
clone size: many; D gene: TRBD1; V gene: TRBV6-2/TRBV6-3; J gene: TRBJ2-2; CDR3 protein: CASSYSLPGQDTGELFF; CDR3 DNA: TGTGCCAGCAGTTACTCGTTACCGGGACAGGACACCGGGGAGCTGTTTTTT